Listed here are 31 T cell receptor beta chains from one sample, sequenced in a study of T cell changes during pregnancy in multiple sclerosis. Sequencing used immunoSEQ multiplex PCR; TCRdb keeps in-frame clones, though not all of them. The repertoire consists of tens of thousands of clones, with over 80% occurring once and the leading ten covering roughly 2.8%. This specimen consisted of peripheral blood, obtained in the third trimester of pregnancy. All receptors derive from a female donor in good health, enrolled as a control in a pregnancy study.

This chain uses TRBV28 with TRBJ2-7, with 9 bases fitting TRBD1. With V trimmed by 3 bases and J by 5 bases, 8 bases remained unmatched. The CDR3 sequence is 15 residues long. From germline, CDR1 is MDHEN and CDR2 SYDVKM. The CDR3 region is CASSLGDRESHEQYF. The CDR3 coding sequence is TGTGCCAGCAGTTTGGGGGACAGGGAATCGCACGAGCAGTACTTC.

CDR3 nucleotide sequence: TGTGCCAGCAGCCCCGAGGACAGCTCCTACGAGCAGTACTTC. The encoded protein is CASSPEDSSYEQYF. This chain connects TRBV7-9 to TRBJ2-7, with D possibly being TRBD1 (6 bases). The CDR3 is 14 amino acids. Trimming stripped 5 bases from V and 0 bases from J, with 11 bases between. Germline CDR1 is SEHNR and CDR2 is FQNEAQ (reference sequence).

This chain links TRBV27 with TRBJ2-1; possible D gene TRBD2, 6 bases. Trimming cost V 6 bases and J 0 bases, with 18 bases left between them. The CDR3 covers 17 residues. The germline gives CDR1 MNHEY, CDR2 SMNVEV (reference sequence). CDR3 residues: CASRRGSGPSSYNEQFF. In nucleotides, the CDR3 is TGTGCCAGCAGAAGGGGAAGCGGGCCCAGCTCCTACAATGAGCAGTTCTTC.

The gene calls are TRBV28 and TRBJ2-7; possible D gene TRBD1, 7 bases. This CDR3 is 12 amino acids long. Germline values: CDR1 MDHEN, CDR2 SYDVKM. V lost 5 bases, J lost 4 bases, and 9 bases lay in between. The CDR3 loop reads CASSPGGYEQYF. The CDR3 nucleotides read TGTGCCAGCAGTCCAGGGGGGTACGAGCAGTACTTC.

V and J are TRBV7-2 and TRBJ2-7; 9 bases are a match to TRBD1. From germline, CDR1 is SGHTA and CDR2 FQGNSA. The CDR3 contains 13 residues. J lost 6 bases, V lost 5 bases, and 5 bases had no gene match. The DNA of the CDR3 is TGTGCCAGCAGCCCCAAACAGGGGGCCGAGCAGTACTTC. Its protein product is CASSPKQGAEQYF.

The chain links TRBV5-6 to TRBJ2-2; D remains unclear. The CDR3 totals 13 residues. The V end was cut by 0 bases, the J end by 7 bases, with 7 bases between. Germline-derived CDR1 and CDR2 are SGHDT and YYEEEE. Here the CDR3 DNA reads TGTGCCAGCAGCTTGGCCCCCGTCGGGGAGCTGTTTTTT. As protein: CASSLAPVGELFF. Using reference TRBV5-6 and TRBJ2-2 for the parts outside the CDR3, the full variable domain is DAGVTQSPTHLIKTRGQQVTLRCSPKSGHDTVSWYQQALGQGPQFIFQYYEEEERQRGNFPDRFSGHQFPNYSSELNVNALLLGDSALYLCASSLAPVGELFFGEGSRLTVL.

The CDR3 DNA is TGTGCCAGCAGTCCCACTAGCGGGGGGGCTACAGATACGCAGTATTTT. Translation gives CASSPTSGGATDTQYF. This chain links TRBV6-4 with TRBJ2-3; 13 nucleotides align to TRBD2. The CDR3 has 16 amino acids. Losses at the gene ends were 5 bases for V and 3 bases for J; bases not matched to a gene: 5. Germline CDR1 is MRHNA and CDR2 is SNTAGT.

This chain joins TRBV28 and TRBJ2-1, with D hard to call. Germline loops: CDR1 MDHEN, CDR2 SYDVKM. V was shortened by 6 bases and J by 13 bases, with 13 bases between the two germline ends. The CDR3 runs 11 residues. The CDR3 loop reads CASSLSRIQFF. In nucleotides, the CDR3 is TGTGCCAGCAGCCTAAGTAGAATCCAGTTCTTC.

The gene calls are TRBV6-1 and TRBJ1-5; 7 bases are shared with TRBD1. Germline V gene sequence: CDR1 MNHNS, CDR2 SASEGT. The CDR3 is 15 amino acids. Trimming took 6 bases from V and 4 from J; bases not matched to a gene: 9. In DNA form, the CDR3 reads TGTGCCAGCAGGGAGGGGGACAGAATTAATCAGCCCCAGCATTTT. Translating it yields CASREGDRINQPQHF.

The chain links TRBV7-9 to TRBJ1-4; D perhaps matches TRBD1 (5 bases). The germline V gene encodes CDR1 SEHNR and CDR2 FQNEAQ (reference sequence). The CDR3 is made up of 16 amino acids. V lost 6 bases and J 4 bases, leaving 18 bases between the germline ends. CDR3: CASSPAPGGGNEKLFF. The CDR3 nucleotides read TGTGCCAGCAGTCCCGCCCCTGGGGGGGGTAATGAAAAACTGTTTTTT.

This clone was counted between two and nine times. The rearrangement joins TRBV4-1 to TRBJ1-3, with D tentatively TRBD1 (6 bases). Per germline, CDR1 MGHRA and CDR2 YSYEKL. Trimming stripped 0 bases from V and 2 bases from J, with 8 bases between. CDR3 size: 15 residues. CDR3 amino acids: CASSQEDRPGNTIYF. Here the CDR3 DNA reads TGCGCCAGCAGCCAAGAAGACAGGCCTGGAAACACCATATATTTT.

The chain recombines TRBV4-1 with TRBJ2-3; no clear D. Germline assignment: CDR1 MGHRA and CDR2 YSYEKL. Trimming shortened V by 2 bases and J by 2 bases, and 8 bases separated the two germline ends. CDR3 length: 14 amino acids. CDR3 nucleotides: TGCGCCAGCAGCCAAATGGGCGACACAGATACGCAGTATTTT. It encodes CASSQMGDTDTQYF.

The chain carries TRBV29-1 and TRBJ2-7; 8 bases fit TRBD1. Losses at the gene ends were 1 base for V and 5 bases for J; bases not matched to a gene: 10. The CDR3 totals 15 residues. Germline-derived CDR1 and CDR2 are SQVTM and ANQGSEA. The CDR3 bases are TGCAGCGTTGAAGTACGGACAGGGAGTTCAAACGAGCAGTACTTC. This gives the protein CSVEVRTGSSNEQYF.

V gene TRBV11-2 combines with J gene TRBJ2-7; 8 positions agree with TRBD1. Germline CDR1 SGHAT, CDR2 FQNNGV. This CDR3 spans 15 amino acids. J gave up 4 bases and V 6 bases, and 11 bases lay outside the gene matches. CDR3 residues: CASSRPGQATYEQYF. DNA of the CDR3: TGTGCCAGCAGTCGACCGGGACAGGCGACTTACGAGCAGTACTTC.

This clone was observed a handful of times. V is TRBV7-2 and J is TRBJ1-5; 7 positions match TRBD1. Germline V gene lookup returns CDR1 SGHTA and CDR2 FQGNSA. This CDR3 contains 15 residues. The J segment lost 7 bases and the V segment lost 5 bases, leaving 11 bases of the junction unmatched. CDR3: CASSPRTGSGQPQHF. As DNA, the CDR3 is TGTGCCAGCAGCCCCCGGACAGGCTCAGGGCAGCCCCAGCATTTT.

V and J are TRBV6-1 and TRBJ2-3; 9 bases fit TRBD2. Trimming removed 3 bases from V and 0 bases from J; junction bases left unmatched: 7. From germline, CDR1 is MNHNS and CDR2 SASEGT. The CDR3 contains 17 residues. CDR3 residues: CASSERRGGISTDTQYF. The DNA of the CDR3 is TGTGCCAGCAGTGAGAGGCGGGGGGGTATTAGCACAGATACGCAGTATTTT.

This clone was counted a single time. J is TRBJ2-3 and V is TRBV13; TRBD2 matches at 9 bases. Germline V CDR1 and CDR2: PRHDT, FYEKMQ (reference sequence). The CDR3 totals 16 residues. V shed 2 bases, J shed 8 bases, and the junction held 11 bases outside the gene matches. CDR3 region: CASSLLAGANEVTQYF. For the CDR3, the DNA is TGTGCCAGCAGCTTATTAGCGGGAGCTAACGAGGTTACGCAGTATTTT.

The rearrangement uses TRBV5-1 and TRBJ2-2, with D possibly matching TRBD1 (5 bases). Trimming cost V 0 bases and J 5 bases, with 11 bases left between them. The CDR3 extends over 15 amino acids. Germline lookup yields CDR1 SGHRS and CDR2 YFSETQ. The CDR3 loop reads CASSLVQAPTGELFF. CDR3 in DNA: TGCGCCAGCAGCTTGGTACAGGCCCCTACCGGGGAGCTGTTTTTT.

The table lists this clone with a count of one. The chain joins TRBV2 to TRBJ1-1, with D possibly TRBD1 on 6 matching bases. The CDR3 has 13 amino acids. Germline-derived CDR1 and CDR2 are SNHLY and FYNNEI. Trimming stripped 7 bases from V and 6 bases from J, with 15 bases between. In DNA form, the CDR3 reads TGTGCCAGCACCATACAGGGAGCCGCTGAAGCTTTCTTT. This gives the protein CASTIQGAAEAFF.

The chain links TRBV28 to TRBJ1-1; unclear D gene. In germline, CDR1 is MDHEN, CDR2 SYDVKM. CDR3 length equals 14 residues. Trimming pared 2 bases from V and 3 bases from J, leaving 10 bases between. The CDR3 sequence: CASSLATDDTEAFF. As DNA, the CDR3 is TGTGCCAGCAGTTTAGCGACTGACGACACTGAAGCTTTCTTT.

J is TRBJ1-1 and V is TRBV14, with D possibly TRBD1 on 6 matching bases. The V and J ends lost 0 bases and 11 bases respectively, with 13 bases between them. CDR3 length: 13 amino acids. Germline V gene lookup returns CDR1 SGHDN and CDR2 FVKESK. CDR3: CASSQDLGARAFF. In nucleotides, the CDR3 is TGTGCCAGCAGCCAAGATTTGGGGGCGCGGGCTTTCTTT.

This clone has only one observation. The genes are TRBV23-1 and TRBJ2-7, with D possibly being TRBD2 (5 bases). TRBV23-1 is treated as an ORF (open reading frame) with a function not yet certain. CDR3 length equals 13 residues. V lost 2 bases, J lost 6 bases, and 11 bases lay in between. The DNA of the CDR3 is TGCGCCAGCAGTCAACCCTTCGCGGGCGAGCAGTACTTC. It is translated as CASSQPFAGEQYF.

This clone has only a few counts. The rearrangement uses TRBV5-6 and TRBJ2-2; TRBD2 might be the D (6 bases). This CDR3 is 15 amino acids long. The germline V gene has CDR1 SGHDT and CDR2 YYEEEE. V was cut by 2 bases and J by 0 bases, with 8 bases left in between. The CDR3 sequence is CASSFGGTNTGELFF. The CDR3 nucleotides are TGTGCCAGCAGCTTTGGAGGGACGAACACCGGGGAGCTGTTTTTT.

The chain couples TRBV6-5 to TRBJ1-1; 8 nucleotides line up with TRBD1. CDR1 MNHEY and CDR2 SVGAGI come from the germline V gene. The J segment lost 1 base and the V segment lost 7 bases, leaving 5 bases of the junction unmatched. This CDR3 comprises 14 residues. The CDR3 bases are TGTGCCAGCACCCTTGGGACAGGGAACACTGAAGCTTTCTTT. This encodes CASTLGTGNTEAFF.

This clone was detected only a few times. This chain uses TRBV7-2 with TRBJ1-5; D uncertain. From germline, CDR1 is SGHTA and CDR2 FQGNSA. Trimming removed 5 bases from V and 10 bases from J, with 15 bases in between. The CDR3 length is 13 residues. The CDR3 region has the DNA TGTGCCAGCAGCCAAGAACAGAACCAACCCCAGCATTTT. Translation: CASSQEQNQPQHF.

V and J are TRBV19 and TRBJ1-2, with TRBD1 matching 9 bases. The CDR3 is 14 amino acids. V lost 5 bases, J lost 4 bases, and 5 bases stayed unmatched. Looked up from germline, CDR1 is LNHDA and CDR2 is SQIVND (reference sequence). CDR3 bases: TGTGCCAGTAGTCACAGGGGGCTCGGCTATGGCTACACCTTC. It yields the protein CASSHRGLGYGYTF.

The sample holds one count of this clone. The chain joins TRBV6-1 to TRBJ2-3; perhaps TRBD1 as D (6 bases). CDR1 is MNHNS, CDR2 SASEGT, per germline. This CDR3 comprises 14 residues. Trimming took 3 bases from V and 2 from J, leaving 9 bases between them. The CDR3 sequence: CASSDRGFTDTQYF. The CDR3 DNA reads TGTGCCAGCAGTGACAGGGGATTCACAGATACGCAGTATTTT.

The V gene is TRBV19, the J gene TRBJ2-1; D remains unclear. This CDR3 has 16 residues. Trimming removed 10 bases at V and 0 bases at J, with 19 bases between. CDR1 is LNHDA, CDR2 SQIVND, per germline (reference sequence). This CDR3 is CATTPLSSSSYNEQFF. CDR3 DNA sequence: TGTGCCACCACCCCTTTGTCCTCGAGCTCCTACAATGAGCAGTTCTTC. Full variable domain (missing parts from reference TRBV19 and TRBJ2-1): DGGITQSPKYLFRKEGQNVTLSCEQNLNHDAMYWYRQDPGQGLRLIYYSQIVNDFQKGDIAEGYSVSREKKESFPLTVTSAQKNPTAFYLCATTPLSSSSYNEQFFGPGTRLTVL.

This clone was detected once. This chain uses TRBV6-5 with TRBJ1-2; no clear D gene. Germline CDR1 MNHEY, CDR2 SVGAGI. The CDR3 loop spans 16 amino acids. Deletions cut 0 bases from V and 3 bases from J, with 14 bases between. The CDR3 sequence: CASSYSDGVLHYGYTF. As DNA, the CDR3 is TGTGCCAGCAGTTACTCGGACGGGGTTCTCCACTATGGCTACACCTTC.

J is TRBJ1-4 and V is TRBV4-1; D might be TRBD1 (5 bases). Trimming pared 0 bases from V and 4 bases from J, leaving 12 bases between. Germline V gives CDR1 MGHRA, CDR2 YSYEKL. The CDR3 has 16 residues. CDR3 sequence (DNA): TGCGCCAGCAGCCAAGACCCGGGGGGTCTTAATGAAAAACTGTTTTTT. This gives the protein CASSQDPGGLNEKLFF.

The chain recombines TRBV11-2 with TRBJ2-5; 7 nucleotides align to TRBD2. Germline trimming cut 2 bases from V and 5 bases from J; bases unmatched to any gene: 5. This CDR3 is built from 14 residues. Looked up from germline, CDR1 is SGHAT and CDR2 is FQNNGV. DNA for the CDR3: TGTGCCAGCAGCTTACTAGCGGTCCGGGAGACCCAGTACTTC. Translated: CASSLLAVRETQYF. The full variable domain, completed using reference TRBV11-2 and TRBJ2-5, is EAGVAQSPRYKIIEKRQSVAFWCNPISGHATLYWYQQILGQGPKLLIQFQNNGVVDDSQLPKDRFSAERLKGVDSTLKIQPAKLEDSAVYLCASSLLAVRETQYFGPGTRLLVL.